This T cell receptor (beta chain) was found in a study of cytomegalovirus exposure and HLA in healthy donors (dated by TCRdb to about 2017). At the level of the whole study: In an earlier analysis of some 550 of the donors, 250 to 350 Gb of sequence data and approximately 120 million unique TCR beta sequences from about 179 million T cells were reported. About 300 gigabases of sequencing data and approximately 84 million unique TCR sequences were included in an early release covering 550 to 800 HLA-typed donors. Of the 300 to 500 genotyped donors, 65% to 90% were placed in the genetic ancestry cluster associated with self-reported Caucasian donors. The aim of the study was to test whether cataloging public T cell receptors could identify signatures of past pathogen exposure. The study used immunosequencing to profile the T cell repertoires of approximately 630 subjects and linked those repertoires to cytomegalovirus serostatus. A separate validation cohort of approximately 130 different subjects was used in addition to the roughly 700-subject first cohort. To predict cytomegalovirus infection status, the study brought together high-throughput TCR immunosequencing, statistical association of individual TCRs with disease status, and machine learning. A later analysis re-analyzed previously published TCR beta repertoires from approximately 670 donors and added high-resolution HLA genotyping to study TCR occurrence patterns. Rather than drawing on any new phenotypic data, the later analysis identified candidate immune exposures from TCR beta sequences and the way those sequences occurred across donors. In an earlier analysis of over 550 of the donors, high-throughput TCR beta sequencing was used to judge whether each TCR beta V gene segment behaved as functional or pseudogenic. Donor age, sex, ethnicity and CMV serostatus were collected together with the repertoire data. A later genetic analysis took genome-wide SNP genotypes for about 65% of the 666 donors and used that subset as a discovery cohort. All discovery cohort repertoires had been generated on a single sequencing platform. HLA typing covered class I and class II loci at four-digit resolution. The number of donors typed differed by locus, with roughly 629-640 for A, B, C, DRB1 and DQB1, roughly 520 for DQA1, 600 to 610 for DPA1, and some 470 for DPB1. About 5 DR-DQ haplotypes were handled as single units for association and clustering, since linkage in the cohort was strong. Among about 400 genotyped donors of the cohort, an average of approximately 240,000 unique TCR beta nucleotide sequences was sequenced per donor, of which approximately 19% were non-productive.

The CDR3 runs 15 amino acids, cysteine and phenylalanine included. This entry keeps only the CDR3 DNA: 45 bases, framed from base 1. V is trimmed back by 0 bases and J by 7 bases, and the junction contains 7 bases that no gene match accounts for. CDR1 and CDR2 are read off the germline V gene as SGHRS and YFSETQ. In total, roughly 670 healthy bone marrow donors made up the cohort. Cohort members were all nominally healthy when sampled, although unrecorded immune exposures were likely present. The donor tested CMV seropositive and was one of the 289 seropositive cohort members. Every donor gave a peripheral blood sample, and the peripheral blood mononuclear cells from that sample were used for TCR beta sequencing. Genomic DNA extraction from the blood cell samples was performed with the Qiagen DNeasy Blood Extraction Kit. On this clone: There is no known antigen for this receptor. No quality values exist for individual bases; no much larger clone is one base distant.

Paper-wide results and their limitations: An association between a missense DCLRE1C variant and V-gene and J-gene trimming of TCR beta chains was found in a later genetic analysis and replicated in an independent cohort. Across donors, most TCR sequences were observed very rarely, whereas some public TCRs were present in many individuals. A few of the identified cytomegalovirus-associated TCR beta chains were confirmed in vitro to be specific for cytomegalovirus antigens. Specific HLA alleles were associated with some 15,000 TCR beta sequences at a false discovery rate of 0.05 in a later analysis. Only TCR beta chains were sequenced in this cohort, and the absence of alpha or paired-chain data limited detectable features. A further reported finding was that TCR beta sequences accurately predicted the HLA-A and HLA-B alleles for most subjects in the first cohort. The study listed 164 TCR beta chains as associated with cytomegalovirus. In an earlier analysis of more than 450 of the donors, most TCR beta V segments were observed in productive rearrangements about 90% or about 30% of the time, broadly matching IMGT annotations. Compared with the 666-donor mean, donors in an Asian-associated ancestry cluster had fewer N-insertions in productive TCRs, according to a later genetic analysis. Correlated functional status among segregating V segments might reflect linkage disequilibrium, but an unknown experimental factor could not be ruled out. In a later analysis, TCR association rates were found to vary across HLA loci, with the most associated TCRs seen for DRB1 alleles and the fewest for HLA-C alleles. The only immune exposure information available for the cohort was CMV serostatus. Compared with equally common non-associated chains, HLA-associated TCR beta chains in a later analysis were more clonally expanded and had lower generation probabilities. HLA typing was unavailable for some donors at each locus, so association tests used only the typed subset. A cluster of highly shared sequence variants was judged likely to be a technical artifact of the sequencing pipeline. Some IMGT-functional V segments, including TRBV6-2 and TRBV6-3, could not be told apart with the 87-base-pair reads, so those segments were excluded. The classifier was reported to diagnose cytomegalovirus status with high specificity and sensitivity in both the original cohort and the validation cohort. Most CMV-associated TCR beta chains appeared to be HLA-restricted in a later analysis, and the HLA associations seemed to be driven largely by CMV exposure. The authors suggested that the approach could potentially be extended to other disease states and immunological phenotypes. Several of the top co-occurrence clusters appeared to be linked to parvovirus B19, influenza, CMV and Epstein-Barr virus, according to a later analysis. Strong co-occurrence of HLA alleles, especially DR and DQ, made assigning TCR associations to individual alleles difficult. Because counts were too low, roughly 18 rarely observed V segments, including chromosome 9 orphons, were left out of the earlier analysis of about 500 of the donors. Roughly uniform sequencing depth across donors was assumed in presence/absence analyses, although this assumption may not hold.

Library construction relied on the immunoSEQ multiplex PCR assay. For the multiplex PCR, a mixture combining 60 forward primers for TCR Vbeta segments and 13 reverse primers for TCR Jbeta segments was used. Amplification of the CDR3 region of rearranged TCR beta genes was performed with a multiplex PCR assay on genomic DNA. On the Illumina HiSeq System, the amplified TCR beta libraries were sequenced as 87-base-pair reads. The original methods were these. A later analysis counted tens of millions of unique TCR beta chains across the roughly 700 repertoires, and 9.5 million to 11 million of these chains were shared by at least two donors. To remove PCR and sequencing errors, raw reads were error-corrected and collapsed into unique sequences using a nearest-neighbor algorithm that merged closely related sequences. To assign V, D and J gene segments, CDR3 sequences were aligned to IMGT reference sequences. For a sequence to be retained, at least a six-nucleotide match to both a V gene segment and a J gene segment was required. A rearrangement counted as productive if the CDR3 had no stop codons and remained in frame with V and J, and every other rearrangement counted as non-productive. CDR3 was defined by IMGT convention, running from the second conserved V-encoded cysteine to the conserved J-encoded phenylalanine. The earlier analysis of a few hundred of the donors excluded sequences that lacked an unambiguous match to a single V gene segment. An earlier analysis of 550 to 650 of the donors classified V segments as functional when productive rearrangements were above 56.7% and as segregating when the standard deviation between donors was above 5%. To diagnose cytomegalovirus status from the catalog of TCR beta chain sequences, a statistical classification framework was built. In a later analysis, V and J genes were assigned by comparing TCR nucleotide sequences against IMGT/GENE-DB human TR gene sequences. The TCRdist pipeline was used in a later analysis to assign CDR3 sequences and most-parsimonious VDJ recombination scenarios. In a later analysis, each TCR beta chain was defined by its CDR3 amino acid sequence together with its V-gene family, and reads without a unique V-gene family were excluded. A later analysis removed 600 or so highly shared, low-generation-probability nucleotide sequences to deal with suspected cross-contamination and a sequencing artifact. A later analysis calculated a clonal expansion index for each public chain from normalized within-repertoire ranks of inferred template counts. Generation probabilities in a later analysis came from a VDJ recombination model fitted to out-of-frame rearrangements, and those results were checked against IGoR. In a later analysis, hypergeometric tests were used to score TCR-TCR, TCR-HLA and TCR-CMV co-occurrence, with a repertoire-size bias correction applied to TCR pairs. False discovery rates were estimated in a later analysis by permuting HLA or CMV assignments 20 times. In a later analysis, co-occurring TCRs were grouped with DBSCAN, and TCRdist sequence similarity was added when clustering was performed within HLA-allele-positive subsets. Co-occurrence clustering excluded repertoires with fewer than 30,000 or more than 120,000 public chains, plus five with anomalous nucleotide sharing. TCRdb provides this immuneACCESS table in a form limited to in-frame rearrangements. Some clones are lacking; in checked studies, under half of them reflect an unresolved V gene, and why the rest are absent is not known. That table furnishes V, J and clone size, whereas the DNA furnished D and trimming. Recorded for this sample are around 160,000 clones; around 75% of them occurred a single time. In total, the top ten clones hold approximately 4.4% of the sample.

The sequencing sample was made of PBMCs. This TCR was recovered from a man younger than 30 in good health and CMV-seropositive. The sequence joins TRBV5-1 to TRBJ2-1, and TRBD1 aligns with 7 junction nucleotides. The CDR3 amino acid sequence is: CASSLERGQSNEQFF. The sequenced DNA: TGCGCCAGCAGCTTGGAAAGGGGGCAAAGTAATGAGCAGTTCTTC.